The following is a T cell receptor (beta chain) sequence with its context. This record comes from a study of blood T cell repertoires in COVID-19. Study context: The study drew acute and convalescent COVID-19 samples from the United States, Italy and Spain.

Produced via immunoSEQ multiplex PCR; TCRdb's table is partial and in-frame only. The data contain about 57,000 clones, approximately 88% of them seen just once; the ten biggest clones take up approximately 5%. CDR1 is SGHVS and CDR2 is FNYEAQ in the germline V gene. The V segment lost 5 bases and the J segment 6 bases; nucleotides outside the gene matches: 11. The CDR3 has 15 amino acids. The chain joins TRBV7-6 to TRBJ2-7; 9 bases are shared with TRBD2. This TCR derives from a human donor in a cohort sampled during active COVID-19. The sequenced material came from peripheral blood. DNA for the CDR3: TGTGCCAGCAGCCCTGAGGTAGCGGGGGCCCTCGAGCAGTACTTC. It is translated as CASSPEVAGALEQYF.